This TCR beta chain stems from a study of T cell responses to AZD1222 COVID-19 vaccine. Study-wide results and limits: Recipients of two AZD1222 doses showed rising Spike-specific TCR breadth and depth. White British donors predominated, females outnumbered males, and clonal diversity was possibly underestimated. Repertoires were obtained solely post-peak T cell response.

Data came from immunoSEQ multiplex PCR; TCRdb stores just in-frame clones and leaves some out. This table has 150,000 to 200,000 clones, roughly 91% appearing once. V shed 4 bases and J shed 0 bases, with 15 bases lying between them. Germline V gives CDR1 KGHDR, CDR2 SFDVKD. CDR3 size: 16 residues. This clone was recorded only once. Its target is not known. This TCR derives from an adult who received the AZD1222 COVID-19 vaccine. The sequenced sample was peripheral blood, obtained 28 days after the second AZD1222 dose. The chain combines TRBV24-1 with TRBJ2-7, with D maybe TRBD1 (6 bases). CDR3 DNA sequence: TGTGCCACCAGTGACCGCTCCAGGGGTGGCTCCTACGAGCAGTACTTC. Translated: CATSDRSRGGSYEQYF.